The 9 T cell receptor beta chains below come from one sample, sequenced in a study. The method was immunoSEQ multiplex PCR; TCRdb's version includes in-frame clones alone and lacks a portion of them. This sample has some 48,000 clones; 80% to 95% occur once, and the top ten carry over 8.5%. Sequences were obtained from PBMCs. Receptors were obtained from a man aged 35-49 years with rheumatoid arthritis.

The V and J genes are TRBV5-1 and TRBJ2-5; 9 positions match TRBD2. V trimming: 3 bases; J trimming: 5 bases; junction bases outside the gene matches: 8. Germline V lookup: CDR1 SGHRS, CDR2 YFSETQ. CDR3 size: 15 residues. CDR3 DNA: TGCGCCAGCAGCTCCCGACTAGCGGAAGGGGAGACCCAGTACTTC. This encodes CASSSRLAEGETQYF.

The genes are TRBV7-9 and TRBJ1-4; tentative D call: TRBD1 (6 bases). The CDR3 consists of 16 residues. Per the germline V gene, CDR1 is SEHNR and CDR2 is FQNEAQ (reference sequence). Trimming removed 1 base from V and 7 bases from J, with 16 bases in between. This chain's CDR3 is CASSLGQGPVGEKLFF. The CDR3 nucleotides read TGTGCCAGCAGCTTAGGTCAGGGGCCGGTCGGTGAAAAACTGTTTTTT.

The gene calls are TRBV7-8 and TRBJ2-5; D not certain. The CDR3 spans 10 residues. From germline, CDR1 is SGHVS and CDR2 FQNEAQ. Deletions cut 3 bases from V and 5 bases from J, with 1 base between. DNA for the CDR3: TGTGCCAGCAGCTTTGAGACCCAGTACTTC. The encoded protein is CASSFETQYF.

The chain joins TRBV4-1 to TRBJ1-1; D is uncertain. Deletions cut 4 bases from V and 1 base from J, with 10 bases between. This CDR3 has 14 amino acids. Germline CDR1 reads MGHRA; CDR2 reads YSYEKL. CDR3 sequence: CASSLTFTNTEAFF. CDR3 in DNA: TGCGCCAGCAGCCTTACTTTTACGAACACTGAAGCTTTCTTT.

The rearrangement links TRBV4-3 to TRBJ1-5; no definite D call. The length of the CDR3 is 19 residues. Germline CDR1 and CDR2: LGHNA and YSLEER. V lost 1 base to trimming and J lost 0 bases, with 19 bases between them. The CDR3 loop reads CASSQGLRNSDYSNQPQHF. The CDR3 nucleotides read TGCGCCAGCAGCCAAGGTTTGAGGAACAGCGATTATAGCAATCAGCCCCAGCATTTT.

The gene calls are TRBV7-3 and TRBJ2-2, with D possibly TRBD1 on 6 matching bases. The CDR3 totals 17 residues. Trimming shortened V by 6 bases and J by 2 bases, and 19 bases separated the two germline ends. Germline V gene lookup returns CDR1 SGHTA and CDR2 FQGTGA. CDR3 bases: TGTGCCAGCAGTTCAAGGGCGGCAGGGGTCAACACCGGGGAGCTGTTTTTT. It codes for CASSSRAAGVNTGELFF. The entire variable domain, with the rest obtained from reference TRBV7-3 and TRBJ2-2, is as follows: GAGVSQTPSNKVTEKGKYVELRCDPISGHTALYWYRQSLGQGPEFLIYFQGTGAADDSGLPNDRFFAVRPEGSVSTLKIQRTERGDSAVYLCASSSRAAGVNTGELFFGEGSRLTVL.

The CDR3 here is CASSPAGMNTEAFF. CDR3 DNA sequence: TGTGCCAGCAGCCCGGCGGGGATGAACACTGAAGCTTTCTTT. The chain joins TRBV3-1 (or the pseudogene TRBV3-2) to TRBJ1-1; no firm D call. V lost 4 bases, J lost 0 bases, and 9 bases lay in between. The CDR3 has 14 residues. The germline V gene has CDR1 LGHDT and CDR2 YNNKEL (reference sequence).

The chain has TRBV27 and TRBJ1-4; a possible D gene is TRBD1 (6 bases). This CDR3 contains 15 residues. From germline, CDR1 is MNHEY and CDR2 SMNVEV (reference sequence). The V end lost 4 bases, the J end lost 7 bases, and 16 bases lay between the germline ends. CDR3 loop: CASSSPGGLGEKLFF. CDR3 nucleotides: TGTGCCAGCAGTTCCCCCGGGGGGCTGGGTGAAAAACTGTTTTTT.

This chain uses TRBV9 with TRBJ1-2; the match to TRBD1 covers 9 bases. Germline values: CDR1 SGDLS, CDR2 YYNGEE. V shed 5 bases, J shed 8 bases, and the junction held 10 bases outside the gene matches. This CDR3 region has 14 residues. The CDR3 DNA sequence: TGTGCCAGCAGTACCGGGACAGGGTTTTACGGCTACACCTTC. Protein sequence: CASSTGTGFYGYTF.